Each of the 32 T cell receptor beta chains below was sequenced from the same sample in a study of blood T cell repertoires in COVID-19. This table comes from immunoSEQ multiplex PCR, and its TCRdb copy is limited to in-frame clones, with some not included. The sample includes about 94,000 clones, 75% to 90% of them seen just once. Source material: peripheral blood. These receptors all stem from an elderly woman with acute or convalescent COVID-19.

This clone was observed once. This chain uses TRBV5-1 with TRBJ2-1, with unresolved D. This CDR3 comprises 14 residues. Trimming removed 5 bases at V and 0 bases at J, with 9 bases between. Germline-derived CDR1 and CDR2 are SGHRS and YFSETQ. The CDR3 DNA reads as TGCGCCAGCAGTGCTCTCAGCTCCTACAATGAGCAGTTCTTC. Protein: CASSALSSYNEQFF.

CDR3 sequence: CASTSTGGSGNTIYF. The CDR3 DNA reads TGCGCCAGCACCTCGACAGGGGGCTCTGGAAACACCATATATTTT. The chain carries TRBV10-2 and TRBJ1-3; 9 nucleotides line up with TRBD1. Germline CDR1 and CDR2: WSHSY and SAAADI. The J segment lost 0 bases and the V segment lost 7 bases, leaving 4 bases of the junction unmatched. The CDR3 length is 15 residues.

The chain combines TRBV27 with TRBJ2-3, with a weak D call TRBD1 (6 bases). Trimming stripped 5 bases from V and 3 bases from J, with 15 bases between. The CDR3 has 15 residues. Germline CDR1 and CDR2: MNHEY and SMNVEV (reference sequence). The CDR3 DNA reads TGTGCCAGCAGTGCTTGGGTAGGGGGTACAGATACGCAGTATTTT. The encoded protein is CASSAWVGGTDTQYF.

In nucleotides, the CDR3 is TGCGCCAGCAGCATCGGGACTAGCGGGACCACAGATACGCAGTATTTT. Protein: CASSIGTSGTTDTQYF. This chain joins TRBV5-1 and TRBJ2-3; TRBD2 matches at 13 bases. The germline CDR1 and CDR2 sequences are SGHRS and YFSETQ. This CDR3 region has 16 residues. J gave up 2 bases and V 4 bases, and 4 bases lay outside the gene matches.

This clone was counted between two and nine times. This chain links TRBV5-1 with TRBJ2-5; D might be TRBD2 (6 bases). CDR3 size: 14 residues. CDR1 and CDR2 from the germline V gene are SGHRS and YFSETQ. V gave up 4 bases and J gave up 2 bases, with 12 bases separating them. CDR3 sequence: CASSSGSQQETQYF. The CDR3, as DNA: TGCGCCAGCAGCAGCGGGTCCCAACAAGAGACCCAGTACTTC. The variable domain in full, with the rest retrieved from reference TRBV5-1 and TRBJ2-5, is KAGVTQTPRYLIKTRGQQVTLSCSPISGHRSVSWYQQTPGQGLQFLFEYFSETQRNKGNFPGRFSGRQFSNSRSEMNVSTLELGDSALYLCASSSGSQQETQYFGPGTRLLVL.

Regarding this clone: Additional DNA sequences in this sample encode the identical CDR3. The chain has TRBV6-5 and TRBJ2-7, with D tentatively TRBD2 (5 bases). This CDR3 is built from 14 residues. Germline assignment: CDR1 MNHEY and CDR2 SVGAGI. The germline V and J ends were trimmed by 0 bases and 5 bases, with 11 bases remaining between them. CDR3 region: CASSYSRGIHEQYF. The CDR3 DNA reads as TGTGCCAGCAGTTACTCAAGAGGGATCCACGAGCAGTACTTC.

This chain connects TRBV14 to TRBJ2-1; unclear D gene. The CDR3 contains 15 residues. The germline V gene encodes CDR1 SGHDN and CDR2 FVKESK. V lost 1 base and J lost 3, with 10 bases in between. Here the CDR3 reads CASSQGQAYYNEQFF. In DNA, the CDR3 is TGTGCCAGCAGCCAAGGTCAGGCGTACTACAATGAGCAGTTCTTC.

This clone was seen a single time. V usage is TRBV7-2 and J usage is TRBJ2-7, with TRBD2 matching over 11 bases. There are 17 residues in the CDR3. From germline, CDR1 is SGHTA and CDR2 FQGNSA. The V gene end was trimmed by 5 bases and the J gene end by 2 bases; junction bases not matched to a gene: 11. Written as DNA, the CDR3 is TGTGCCAGCAGCCCTATAATTACTAGCGGGAGCACCTACGAGCAGTACTTC. This encodes CASSPIITSGSTYEQYF.

The V gene is TRBV6-5, the J gene TRBJ2-7, with 9 bases lining up with TRBD1. CDR1 is MNHEY and CDR2 is SVGAGI in the germline V gene. The CDR3 extends over 14 amino acids. V was pared by 6 bases and J by 6 bases, with 9 bases of the junction left unmatched. CDR3 in amino acids: CASSRTGEESEQYF. Here the CDR3 DNA reads TGTGCCAGCAGCCGGACAGGGGAAGAGAGCGAGCAGTACTTC.

This clone was seen once. V gene TRBV19 combines with J gene TRBJ2-5; TRBD1 agrees at 7 bases. The CDR3 spans 13 residues. From germline, CDR1 is LNHDA and CDR2 SQIVND (reference sequence). J was trimmed by 2 bases and V by 4 bases; bases with no gene match: 1. In nucleotides, the CDR3 is TGTGCCAGTAGTAGGGACAGACAAGAGACCCAGTACTTC. Translation: CASSRDRQETQYF.

This chain links TRBV29-1 with TRBJ1-4; 7 bases fit TRBD1. J gave up 8 bases and V 3 bases, and 6 bases lay outside the gene matches. This CDR3 is built from 13 residues. Germline loops: CDR1 SQVTM, CDR2 ANQGSEA. CDR3 residues: CSVDAGGGEKLFF. In DNA, the CDR3 is TGCAGCGTTGATGCAGGGGGAGGCGAAAAACTGTTTTTT.

This chain links TRBV5-6 with TRBJ1-3, with 9 positions matching TRBD1. From germline, CDR1 is SGHDT and CDR2 YYEEEE. V lost 7 bases to trimming and J lost 0 bases; unmatched junction nucleotides: 11. This CDR3 spans 17 amino acids. For the CDR3, the DNA is TGTGCCAGCTGTTGGGGACAGGGTATCCCCTCTGGAAACACCATATATTTT. This codes for CASCWGQGIPSGNTIYF.

V is TRBV6-5 and J is TRBJ2-1; 7 nucleotides agree with TRBD1. Germline CDR1 is MNHEY and CDR2 is SVGAGI. V dropped 6 bases and J dropped 7; count of bases not matched to a gene: 3. The CDR3 contains 12 residues. CDR3 sequence: CASSRQGNEQFF. For the CDR3, the DNA is TGTGCCAGCAGCCGACAGGGTAATGAGCAGTTCTTC.

The chain links TRBV5-1 to TRBJ2-2; 10 nucleotides match TRBD2. V shed 0 bases and J 5 bases; nucleotides not matched to a gene: 4. The CDR3 runs to 16 residues. The germline V gene encodes CDR1 SGHRS and CDR2 YFSETQ. DNA of the CDR3: TGCGCCAGCAGCTTGGGGACTAGCGGCAGGACCGGGGAGCTGTTTTTT. The encoded protein is CASSLGTSGRTGELFF.

Comment on this clone: The junction and the germline gene differ at one end; a read error may be behind it. The CDR3 loop is CDNLFGGKAQYF. The CDR3 DNA reads TGCGACAACCTCTTTGGAGGCAAGGCGCAGTATTTT. The chain is built from TRBV19 and TRBJ2-3; possibly TRBD2 for D (5 bases). This CDR3 has 12 amino acids. Germline CDR1 is LNHDA and CDR2 is SQIVND (reference sequence).

The chain couples TRBV5-1 to TRBJ2-1, with 8 bases aligning to TRBD1. Germline loops: CDR1 SGHRS, CDR2 YFSETQ. This CDR3 is 13 amino acids long. The V and J ends lost 4 bases and 8 bases, in that order; junction bases with no gene match: 5. The CDR3 region is CASSRDRRDEQFF. CDR3 sequence (DNA): TGCGCCAGCAGCCGGGACAGGCGGGATGAGCAGTTCTTC.

The chain uses TRBV6-6 and TRBJ1-1; TRBD1 matches 10 bases. The J segment lost 8 bases and the V segment lost 2 bases, leaving 5 bases of the junction unmatched. CDR1 and CDR2 from the germline V gene are MNHNY and SVGAGI (reference sequence). The CDR3 consists of 14 residues. CDR3 nucleotides: TGTGCCAGCAGTTACGCCGGGACAGGGGAAGAAGCTTTCTTT. Residues: CASSYAGTGEEAFF.

The rearrangement uses TRBV11-2 and TRBJ2-5; TRBD2 agrees at 8 bases. The germline V gene encodes CDR1 SGHAT and CDR2 FQNNGV. V trimming: 5 bases; J trimming: 3 bases; junction bases outside the gene matches: 5. The CDR3 is 14 amino acids. CDR3: CASSLAGGKETQYF. The CDR3 DNA sequence: TGTGCCAGCAGCCTGGCGGGGGGCAAAGAGACCCAGTACTTC. The full variable domain, its missing parts supplied by reference TRBV11-2 and TRBJ2-5, is EAGVAQSPRYKIIEKRQSVAFWCNPISGHATLYWYQQILGQGPKLLIQFQNNGVVDDSQLPKDRFSAERLKGVDSTLKIQPAKLEDSAVYLCASSLAGGKETQYFGPGTRLLVL.

The rearrangement uses TRBV2 and TRBJ2-5, with 9 bases identical to TRBD1. Germline V gene data show CDR1 as SNHLY and CDR2 as FYNNEI. Germline trimming cut 0 bases from V and 4 bases from J; bases unmatched to any gene: 3. CDR3 length equals 15 residues. The CDR3 sequence is CASSEAGTGRETQYF. The CDR3 nucleotides are TGTGCCAGCAGTGAAGCCGGGACAGGGAGAGAGACCCAGTACTTC.

V gene TRBV6-2 or TRBV6-3 combines with J gene TRBJ1-2, with 7 bases identical to TRBD1. The germline V gene has CDR1 MNHEY and CDR2 SVGEGT. The V gene end was trimmed by 4 bases and the J gene end by 0 bases; junction bases not matched to a gene: 5. The length of the CDR3 is 15 residues. CDR3 protein: CASSWGTATNYGYTF. In DNA form, the CDR3 reads TGTGCCAGCAGTTGGGGGACAGCTACTAACTATGGCTACACCTTC.

The chain joins TRBV5-1 to TRBJ2-5, with 16 bases matching TRBD2. The CDR3 runs to 16 residues. The trim removed 4 bases at V and 5 bases at J, leaving 5 bases unmatched. Germline CDR1 reads SGHRS; CDR2 reads YFSETQ. Written as DNA, the CDR3 is TGCGCCAGCAGCACGGGACTAGCGGGGGGGCAGGAGACCCAGTACTTC. This codes for CASSTGLAGGQETQYF.

This clone occurred a few times. This rearrangement joins TRBV7-3 to TRBJ1-3; 11 bases line up with TRBD1. The germline V gene encodes CDR1 SGHTA and CDR2 FQGTGA. Trimming took 5 bases from V and 8 from J; bases not matched to a gene: 8. This CDR3 is built from 15 residues. CDR3 protein: CASSPAGTGGDTIYF. Here the CDR3 DNA reads TGTGCCAGCAGCCCCGCCGGGACAGGGGGGGACACCATATATTTT.

V and J are TRBV10-2 and TRBJ2-3; 10 nucleotides line up with TRBD1. This CDR3 comprises 14 residues. In germline, CDR1 is WSHSY, CDR2 SAAADI. The trim removed 7 bases at V and 4 bases at J, leaving 5 bases unmatched. CDR3 protein: CASKLTGGADTQYF. CDR3 DNA: TGCGCCAGCAAGCTGACAGGGGGCGCAGATACGCAGTATTTT.

The chain joins TRBV29-1 to TRBJ1-1, with 9 positions matching TRBD1. The CDR3 is 13 amino acids. Germline V gene sequence: CDR1 SQVTM, CDR2 ANQGSEA. Germline trimming cut 6 bases from V and 10 bases from J; bases unmatched to any gene: 12. In DNA, the CDR3 is TGCAGCGTCGCCGGAGGGACAGGGTCTCTAGCTTTCTTT. Amino acid sequence: CSVAGGTGSLAFF.

This clone was counted many times. V is TRBV21-1 and J is TRBJ1-5; the table's D call TRBD1 went unverified against the DNA. TRBV21-1 is marked as a pseudogene. The CDR3 sequence is 20 residues long. CDR3 nucleotides: TGTGCCAGCAGCACTAGCAGGGACAGGGACTGGGGGGATAGCAATCAGCCCCAGCATTTT. It is translated as CASSTSRDRDWGDSNQPQHF.

The chain uses TRBV18 and TRBJ1-6; perhaps TRBD1 as D (5 bases). The CDR3 contains 15 residues. The V end lost 4 bases, the J end lost 3 bases, and 10 bases lay between the germline ends. Germline-derived CDR1 and CDR2 are KGHSH and LQKENI. CDR3 in DNA: TGTGCCAGCTCACTCGGACAAAACTATAATTCACCCCTCCACTTT. Its protein product is CASSLGQNYNSPLHF. Full variable domain (rest looked up from reference TRBV18 and TRBJ1-6): NAGVMQNPRHLVRRRGQEARLRCSPMKGHSHVYWYRQLPEEGLKFMVYLQKENIIDESGMPKERFSAEFPKEGPSILRIQQVVRGDSAAYFCASSLGQNYNSPLHFGNGTRLTVT.

The chain carries TRBV19 and TRBJ2-2; 8 bases line up with TRBD2. The length of the CDR3 is 17 residues. V was pared by 7 bases and J by 3 bases, with 13 bases of the junction left unmatched. Germline V lookup: CDR1 LNHDA, CDR2 SQIVND (reference sequence). CDR3 in DNA: TGTGCCAGTACCAGCCCTCTTGCGGGAGGCCACACCGGGGAGCTGTTTTTT. Protein sequence: CASTSPLAGGHTGELFF.

The sample holds a few counts of this clone. V gene TRBV7-8 combines with J gene TRBJ1-3; TRBD1 is a possible D gene (6 bases). The CDR3 extends over 14 amino acids. Germline V lookup: CDR1 SGHVS, CDR2 FQNEAQ. The ends were cut back, 7 bases at V and 3 bases at J, with 13 bases in the middle. The CDR3 loop is CASNDRNVGNTIYF. CDR3 bases: TGTGCCAGCAACGACAGGAATGTTGGAAACACCATATATTTT.

The chain uses TRBV2 and TRBJ1-1, with D unclear. Deletions cut 6 bases from V and 6 bases from J, with 14 bases between. Germline V lookup: CDR1 SNHLY, CDR2 FYNNEI. The CDR3 runs 13 residues. CDR3 DNA sequence: TGTGCCAGCAGCGCTCACGAACTCGCTGAAGCTTTCTTT. Translating gives CASSAHELAEAFF.

V gene TRBV6-5 combines with J gene TRBJ1-2, with a tentative D call TRBD1 (5 bases). Trimming shortened V by 5 bases and J by 3 bases, and 16 bases separated the two germline ends. Germline V gene sequence: CDR1 MNHEY, CDR2 SVGAGI. The CDR3 covers 15 residues. CDR3 sequence (DNA): TGTGCCAGCAGTCCCGGGGGAGGGAGAGACTATGGCTACACCTTC. Translated, it gives CASSPGGGRDYGYTF.

This sequence joins TRBV13 and TRBJ2-1, with 10 bases lining up with TRBD2. The germline V gene encodes CDR1 PRHDT and CDR2 FYEKMQ (reference sequence). The V segment lost 2 bases and the J segment 2 bases; nucleotides outside the gene matches: 6. The CDR3 has 17 amino acids. In DNA, the CDR3 is TGTGCCAGCAGCTTATTTACCGGGACTAGCGCCTACAATGAGCAGTTCTTC. It codes for CASSLFTGTSAYNEQFF.

The chain employs TRBV28 and TRBJ1-1; a possible D gene is TRBD1 (5 bases). V lost 6 bases and J lost 1, with 12 bases in between. The CDR3 contains 14 residues. Germline CDR1 MDHEN, CDR2 SYDVKM. The CDR3 nucleotides read TGTGCCAGCAGAAGGGGACTGAGGAACACTGAAGCTTTCTTT. This sequence encodes CASRRGLRNTEAFF.